This T cell receptor beta chain stems from a study of OX40 agonist ivuxolimab in advanced cancers. TCRdb keeps only in-frame clones here, not all; method: immunoSEQ multiplex PCR. Of about 66,000 clones in the sample, roughly 87% were seen once. Study results and caveats: Patients who responded partially at 0.1-3.0 mg/kg showed clonal expansion ranking among the lowest.

Points on this clone: The antigen remains undetermined.

The CDR3 has 15 amino acids. Germline V lookup: CDR1 SGDLS, CDR2 YYNGEE. V was clipped by 0 bases and J by 1 base, with 7 bases between them. Sampled blood was obtained at baseline, cycle 4 day 1, and cycle 7 day 1. The chain couples TRBV9 to TRBJ2-2, with D uncertain. The sequence was obtained from an adult with an advanced solid tumor such as melanoma, head and neck, liver or kidney cancer. The sequencing used CD4+ or CD8+ T cells sorted from blood, collected in a trial of the OX40 agonist ivuxolimab. CDR3 coding DNA: TGTGCCAGCAGCGTAGATCCAGGGAACACCGGGGAGCTGTTTTTT. Translating gives CASSVDPGNTGELFF.